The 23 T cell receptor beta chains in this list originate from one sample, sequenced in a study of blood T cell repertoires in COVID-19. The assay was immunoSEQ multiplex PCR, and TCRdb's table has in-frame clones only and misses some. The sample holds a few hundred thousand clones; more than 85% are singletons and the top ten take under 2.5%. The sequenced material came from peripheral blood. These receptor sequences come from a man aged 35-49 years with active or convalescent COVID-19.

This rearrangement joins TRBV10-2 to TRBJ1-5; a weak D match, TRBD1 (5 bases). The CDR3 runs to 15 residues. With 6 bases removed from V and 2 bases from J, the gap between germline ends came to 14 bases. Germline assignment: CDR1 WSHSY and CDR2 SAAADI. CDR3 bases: TGCGCCAGCAGATTTGGTGGGGCGGGCAATCAGCCCCAGCATTTT. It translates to CASRFGGAGNQPQHF.

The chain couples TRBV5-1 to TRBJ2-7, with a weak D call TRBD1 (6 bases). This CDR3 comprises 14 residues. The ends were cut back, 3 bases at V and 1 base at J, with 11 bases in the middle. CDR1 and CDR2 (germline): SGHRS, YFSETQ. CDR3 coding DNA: TGCGCCAGCAGCTACGGGACACCATCCTACGAGCAGTACTTC. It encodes CASSYGTPSYEQYF. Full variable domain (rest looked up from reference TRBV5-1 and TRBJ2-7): KAGVTQTPRYLIKTRGQQVTLSCSPISGHRSVSWYQQTPGQGLQFLFEYFSETQRNKGNFPGRFSGRQFSNSRSEMNVSTLELGDSALYLCASSYGTPSYEQYFGPGTRLTVT.

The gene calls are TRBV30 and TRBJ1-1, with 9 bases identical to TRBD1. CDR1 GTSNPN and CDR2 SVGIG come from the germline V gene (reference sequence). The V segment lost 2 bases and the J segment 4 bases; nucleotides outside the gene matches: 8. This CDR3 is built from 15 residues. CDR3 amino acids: CAWSIYRGPGTEAFF. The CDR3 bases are TGTGCCTGGAGTATTTACAGGGGGCCGGGCACTGAAGCTTTCTTT.

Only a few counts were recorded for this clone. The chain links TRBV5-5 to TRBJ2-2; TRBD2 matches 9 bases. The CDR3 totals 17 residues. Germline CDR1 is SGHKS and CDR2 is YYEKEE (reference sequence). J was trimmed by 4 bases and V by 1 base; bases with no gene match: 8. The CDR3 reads CASSLRSSGGPTGELFF. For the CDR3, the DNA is TGTGCCAGCAGCTTGAGGAGTAGCGGGGGACCCACCGGGGAGCTGTTTTTT. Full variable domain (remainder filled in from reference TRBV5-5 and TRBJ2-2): DAGVTQSPTHLIKTRGQQVTLRCSPISGHKSVSWYQQVLGQGPQFIFQYYEKEERGRGNFPDRFSARQFPNYSSELNVNALLLGDSALYLCASSLRSSGGPTGELFFGEGSRLTVL.

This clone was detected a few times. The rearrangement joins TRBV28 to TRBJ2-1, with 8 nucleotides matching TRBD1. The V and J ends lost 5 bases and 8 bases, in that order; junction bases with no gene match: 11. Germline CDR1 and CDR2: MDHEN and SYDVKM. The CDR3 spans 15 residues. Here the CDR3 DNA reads TGTGCCAGCAGTCCCGGGCAGGGGGCGGACCATGAGCAGTTCTTC. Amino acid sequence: CASSPGQGADHEQFF.

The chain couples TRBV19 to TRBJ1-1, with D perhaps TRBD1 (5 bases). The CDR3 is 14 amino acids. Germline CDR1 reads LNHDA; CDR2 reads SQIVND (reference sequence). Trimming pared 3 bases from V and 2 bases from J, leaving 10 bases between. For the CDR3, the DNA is TGTGCCAGTAGTATCGGGGGATCTAACACTGAAGCTTTCTTT. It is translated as CASSIGGSNTEAFF. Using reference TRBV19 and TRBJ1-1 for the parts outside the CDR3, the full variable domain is DGGITQSPKYLFRKEGQNVTLSCEQNLNHDAMYWYRQDPGQGLRLIYYSQIVNDFQKGDIAEGYSVSREKKESFPLTVTSAQKNPTAFYLCASSIGGSNTEAFFGQGTRLTVV.

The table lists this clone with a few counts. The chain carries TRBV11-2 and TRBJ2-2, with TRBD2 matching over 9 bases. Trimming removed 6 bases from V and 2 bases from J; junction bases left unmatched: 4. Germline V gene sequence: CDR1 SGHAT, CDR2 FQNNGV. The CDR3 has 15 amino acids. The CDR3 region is CASRTGLANTGELFF. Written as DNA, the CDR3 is TGTGCCAGCAGAACGGGACTAGCTAACACCGGGGAGCTGTTTTTT.

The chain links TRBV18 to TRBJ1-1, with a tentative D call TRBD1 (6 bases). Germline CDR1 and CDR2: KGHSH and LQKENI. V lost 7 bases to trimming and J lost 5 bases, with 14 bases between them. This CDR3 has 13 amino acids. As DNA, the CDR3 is TGTGCCAGCTTCCCGGGGACATCTACTGAAGCTTTCTTT. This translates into CASFPGTSTEAFF.

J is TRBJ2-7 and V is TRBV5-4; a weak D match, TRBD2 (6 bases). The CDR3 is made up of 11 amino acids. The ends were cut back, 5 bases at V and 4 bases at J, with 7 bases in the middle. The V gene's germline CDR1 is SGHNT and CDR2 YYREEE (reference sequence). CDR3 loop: CASSSGYEQYF. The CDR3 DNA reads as TGTGCCAGCAGTAGCGGTTACGAGCAGTACTTC.

The CDR3 protein is CSASDGRGSPGELFF. The CDR3 nucleotides read TGCAGTGCTAGTGACGGCAGGGGATCCCCCGGGGAGCTGTTTTTT. The chain uses TRBV20-1 and TRBJ2-2; a weak D match, TRBD1 (6 bases). Germline assignment: CDR1 DFQATT and CDR2 SNEGSKA (reference sequence). The CDR3 is 15 residues long. Trimming removed 3 bases from V and 6 bases from J, with 17 bases in between.

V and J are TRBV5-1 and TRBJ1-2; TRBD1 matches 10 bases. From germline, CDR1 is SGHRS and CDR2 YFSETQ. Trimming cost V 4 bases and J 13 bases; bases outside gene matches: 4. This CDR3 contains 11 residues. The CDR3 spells CASSRDRGLTF. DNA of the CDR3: TGCGCCAGCAGCCGGGACAGGGGCCTCACCTTC.

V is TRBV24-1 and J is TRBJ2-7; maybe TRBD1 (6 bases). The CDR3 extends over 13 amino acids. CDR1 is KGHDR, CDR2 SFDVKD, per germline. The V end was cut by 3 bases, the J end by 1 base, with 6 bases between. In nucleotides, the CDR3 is TGTGCCACCAGTGATACAGGGTCCTACGAGCAGTACTTC. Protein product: CATSDTGSYEQYF.

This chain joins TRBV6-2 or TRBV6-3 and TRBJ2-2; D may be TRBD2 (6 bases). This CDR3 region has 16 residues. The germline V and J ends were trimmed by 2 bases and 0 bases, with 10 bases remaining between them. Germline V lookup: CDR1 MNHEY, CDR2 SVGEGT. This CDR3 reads CASSYGRGTNTGELFF. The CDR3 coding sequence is TGTGCCAGCAGTTACGGTCGGGGGACGAACACCGGGGAGCTGTTTTTT.

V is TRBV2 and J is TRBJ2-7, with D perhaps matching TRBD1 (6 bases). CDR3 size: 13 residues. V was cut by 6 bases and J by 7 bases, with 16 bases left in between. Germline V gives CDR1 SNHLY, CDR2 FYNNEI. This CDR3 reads CASSVDRPPEQYF. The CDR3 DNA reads TGTGCCAGCAGCGTCGACAGGCCGCCGGAGCAGTACTTC.

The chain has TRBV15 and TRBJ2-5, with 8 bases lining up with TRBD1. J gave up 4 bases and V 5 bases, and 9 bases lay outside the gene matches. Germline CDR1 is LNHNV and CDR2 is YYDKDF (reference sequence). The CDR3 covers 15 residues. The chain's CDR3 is CATSGGQGGLETQYF. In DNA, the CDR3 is TGTGCCACCAGCGGAGGACAGGGAGGCTTAGAGACCCAGTACTTC.

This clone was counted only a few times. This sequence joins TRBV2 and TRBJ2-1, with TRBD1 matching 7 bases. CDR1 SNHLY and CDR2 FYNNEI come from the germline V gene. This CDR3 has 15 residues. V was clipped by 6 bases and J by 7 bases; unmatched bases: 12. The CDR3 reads CASRIFPGQINEQFF. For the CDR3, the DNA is TGTGCCAGCAGGATTTTTCCGGGACAGATAAATGAGCAGTTCTTC.

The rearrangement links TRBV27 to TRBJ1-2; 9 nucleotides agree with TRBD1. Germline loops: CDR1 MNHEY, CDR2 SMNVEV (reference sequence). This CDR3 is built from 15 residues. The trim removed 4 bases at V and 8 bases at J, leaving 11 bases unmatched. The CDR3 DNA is TGTGCCAGCAGTTCATTCCGGGACAGGGCGAGAGGCTACACCTTC. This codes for CASSSFRDRARGYTF.

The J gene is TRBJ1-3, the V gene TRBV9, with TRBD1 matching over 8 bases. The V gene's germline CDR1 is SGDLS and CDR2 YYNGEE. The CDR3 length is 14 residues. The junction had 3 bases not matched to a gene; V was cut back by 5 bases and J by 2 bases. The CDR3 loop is CASSQGAAGNTIYF. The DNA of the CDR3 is TGTGCCAGCAGTCAGGGGGCCGCTGGAAACACCATATATTTT.

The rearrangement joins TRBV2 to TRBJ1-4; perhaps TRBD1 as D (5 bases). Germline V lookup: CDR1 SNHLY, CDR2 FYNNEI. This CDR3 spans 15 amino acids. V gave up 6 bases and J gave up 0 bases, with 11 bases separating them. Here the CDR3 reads CASRGGTATNEKLFF. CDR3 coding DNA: TGTGCCAGCAGGGGGGGGACCGCAACTAATGAAAAACTGTTTTTT.

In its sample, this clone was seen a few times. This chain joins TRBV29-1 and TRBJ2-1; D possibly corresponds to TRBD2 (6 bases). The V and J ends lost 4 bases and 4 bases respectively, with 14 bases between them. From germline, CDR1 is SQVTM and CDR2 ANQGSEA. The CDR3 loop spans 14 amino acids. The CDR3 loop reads CSVGGPGDYNEQFF. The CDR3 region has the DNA TGCAGCGTTGGAGGGCCGGGGGATTACAATGAGCAGTTCTTC.

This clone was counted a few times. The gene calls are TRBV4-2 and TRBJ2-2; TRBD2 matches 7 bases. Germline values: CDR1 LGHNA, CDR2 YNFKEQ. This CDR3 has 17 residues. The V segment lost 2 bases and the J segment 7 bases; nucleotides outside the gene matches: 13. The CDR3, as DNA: TGTGCCAGCAGCCAACGACCGCCCGGACTAGTCGGCGGGGAGCTGTTTTTT. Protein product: CASSQRPPGLVGGELFF.

CDR3 DNA: TGTGCCAGCAGCCAATTCTTGTACACTGAAGCTTTCTTT. Amino acids: CASSQFLYTEAFF. This chain uses TRBV3-1 (or the pseudogene TRBV3-2) with TRBJ1-1, with D unclear. The CDR3 contains 13 residues. CDR1 and CDR2 (germline): LGHDT, YNNKEL (reference sequence). V dropped 2 bases and J dropped 3 bases, with 7 bases sitting between them.

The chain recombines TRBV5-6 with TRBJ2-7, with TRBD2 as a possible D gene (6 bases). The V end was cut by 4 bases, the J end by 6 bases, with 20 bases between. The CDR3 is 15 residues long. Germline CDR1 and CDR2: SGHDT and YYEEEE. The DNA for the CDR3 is TGTGCCAGCAGCCCGGGCGGAGCGGGTCCCAGCGAGCAGTACTTC. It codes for CASSPGGAGPSEQYF. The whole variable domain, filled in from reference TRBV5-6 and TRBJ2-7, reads DAGVTQSPTHLIKTRGQQVTLRCSPKSGHDTVSWYQQALGQGPQFIFQYYEEEERQRGNFPDRFSGHQFPNYSSELNVNALLLGDSALYLCASSPGGAGPSEQYFGPGTRLTVT.